This T cell receptor beta chain derives from a study of blood T cell repertoires in COVID-19. As for the study in general: The United States, Italy and Spain were the sources of the acute and convalescent COVID-19 samples. From T cells, B-cell-depleted T cells, or PBMCs came the material, which was cDNA or gDNA.

In the source study's methods: Reference gene primers were amplified, and this amplification served to estimate nucleated cell counts. Repertoires were generated with immunoSEQ multiplex PCR, while TCRdb's copy carries only in-frame clones and drops some. D and trimming come from the DNA, and the V and J calls and clone size come from that table. This table holds fewer than 90,000 clones, roughly 80% found once. Trimming cost V 10 bases and J 7 bases, with 17 bases left between them. Germline V gene lookup returns CDR1 MNHEY and CDR2 SVGAGI. The CDR3 covers 12 residues. The rearrangement joins TRBV6-5 to TRBJ2-7, with a weak D call TRBD1 (5 bases). The clonotype was recovered from a man over 45 with acute or convalescent COVID-19. Material: peripheral blood. CDR3: CATSGRVGEQYF. CDR3 DNA sequence: TGTGCCACCTCCGGCAGGGTGGGTGAGCAGTACTTC.